These 26 T cell receptor beta chains originate from one sample sequenced in a study of T cell repertoires in cytomegalovirus infection. One entry per CDR3 protein results from TCRdb running MiXCR on the reads. The sample yields around 800,000 distinct CDR3 sequences, 32% seen once. Antigens for these TCRs are unknown. The material sequenced was cultured CD8+ T cells from PBMCs, taken from culture after CMV antigen stimulation. The source of these receptors is a human donor in good health (CMV status not recorded). Some clones in this sample may be carry-over from other donors' samples.

The rearrangement joins TRBV6-5 to TRBJ1-2; 10 bases are a match to TRBD1. CDR3 length equals 13 residues. Germline CDR1 MNHEY, CDR2 SVGAGI. Losses at the gene ends were 8 bases for V and 7 bases for J; bases not matched to a gene: 7. Here the CDR3 reads CASSGTGALGYTF. The CDR3, as DNA: TGTGCCAGCTCCGGGACAGGGGCGCTTGGCTACACCTTC.

This chain joins TRBV3-1 and TRBJ2-5; D gene ambiguous. V was clipped by 1 base and J by 0 bases, with 6 bases between them. Germline loops: CDR1 LGHDT, CDR2 YNNKEL (reference sequence). This CDR3 contains 14 residues. The CDR3 DNA reads as TGTGCCAGCAGCCAAGTAGCAAACCAAGAGACCCAGTACTTC. Translation gives CASSQVANQETQYF.

This clonotype turned up a few times. The gene calls are TRBV6-1 and TRBJ2-7, with D maybe TRBD2 (6 bases). The CDR3 spans 14 residues. Germline V CDR1 and CDR2: MNHNS, SASEGT. The V end was cut by 4 bases, the J end by 1 base, with 11 bases between. CDR3 DNA sequence: TGTGCCAGCAGTGGAGGTGGGGGGTCCTACGAGCAGTACTTC. It codes for CASSGGGGSYEQYF.

The chain links TRBV5-6 to TRBJ2-1; D is possibly TRBD1 or TRBD2 (5 bases each). V was pared by 5 bases and J by 3 bases, with 12 bases between. CDR1 and CDR2 (germline): SGHDT, YYEEEE. The CDR3 covers 14 residues. The CDR3: CASSRGTDYNEQFF. In nucleotides, the CDR3 is TGTGCCAGCAGTCGAGGGACGGACTACAATGAGCAGTTCTTC.

The chain couples TRBV7-9 to TRBJ1-1; D may be TRBD1 (5 bases). The length of the CDR3 is 13 residues. CDR1 and CDR2 (germline): SEHNR, FQNEAQ (reference sequence). V was cut by 6 bases and J by 11 bases, with 19 bases left in between. The CDR3 DNA is TGTGCCAGCAGTCCTAGGGACCTTTTCGTGGCTTTCTTT. Amino acid sequence: CASSPRDLFVAFF.

This clonotype was seen a few times. This chain uses TRBV6-2 or TRBV6-3 with TRBJ1-5, with TRBD1 identical over 7 bases. The CDR3 is 14 amino acids. The germline V gene encodes CDR1 MNHEY and CDR2 SVGEGT. V was clipped by 2 bases and J by 9 bases; unmatched bases: 7. The CDR3 is CASSYPTGERPQHF. The CDR3 DNA reads TGTGCCAGCAGTTACCCCACAGGGGAGAGGCCCCAGCATTTT.

This clonotype appeared once. One end of the junction fails to match germline, which may point to a read error. This chain links TRBV7-4 with TRBJ2-7; D unclear. CDR1 SGHVT and CDR2 SQSDAQ come from the germline V gene. This CDR3 contains 15 residues. In DNA form, the CDR3 reads TGTGCCAGCAGCCCCCCGAGGAGTGATTCCTACGAGCAGTGCTTC. As protein: CASSPPRSDSYEQCF.

The J gene is TRBJ2-5, the V gene TRBV24-1; D is perhaps TRBD1 (6 bases). The V end was cut by 11 bases, the J end by 4 bases, with 19 bases between. The CDR3 consists of 14 residues. The germline V gene encodes CDR1 KGHDR and CDR2 SFDVKD. Here the CDR3 DNA reads TGTGCCAGTGAACGGTCAGGGGCAAGAGAGACCCAGTACTTC. This translates into CASERSGARETQYF.

V is TRBV20-1 and J is TRBJ1-1; 9 bases fit TRBD1. The ends lost 4 bases at V and 6 bases at J; junction bases unmatched: 9. CDR1 and CDR2 (germline): DFQATT, SNEGSKA (reference sequence). This CDR3 contains 14 residues. CDR3 nucleotides: TGCAGTGCTATGGGACAGGGATATTACGCTGAAGCTTTCTTT. Its protein is CSAMGQGYYAEAFF.

The rearrangement uses TRBV5-4 and TRBJ1-1, with 10 bases aligning to TRBD1. Per germline, CDR1 SGHNT and CDR2 YYREEE (reference sequence). Germline trimming cut 4 bases from V and 1 base from J; bases unmatched to any gene: 7. This CDR3 region has 16 residues. CDR3 nucleotide sequence: TGTGCCAGCAGCCCAGACAGGGGGCTGGGGAACACTGAAGCTTTCTTT. Translation gives CASSPDRGLGNTEAFF.

This chain joins TRBV19 and TRBJ2-1; TRBD2 is a possible D gene (5 bases). The V gene's germline CDR1 is LNHDA and CDR2 SQIVND (reference sequence). Trimming took off 0 bases at V and 1 base at J, with 10 bases between the two ends. The CDR3 consists of 16 residues. CDR3 DNA sequence: TGTGCCAGTAGTATAGATGGCGGGTTATCCTACAATGAGCAGTTCTTC. Translated: CASSIDGGLSYNEQFF.

This rearrangement joins TRBV6-5 to TRBJ1-3; D ambiguous. Trimming pared 6 bases from V and 3 bases from J, leaving 6 bases between. There are 12 residues in the CDR3. Looked up from germline, CDR1 is MNHEY and CDR2 is SVGAGI. In DNA, the CDR3 is TGTGCCAGCAGCGCTGGTGGAAACACCATATATTTT. This codes for CASSAGGNTIYF.

V is TRBV24-1 and J is TRBJ1-2; 7 nucleotides align to TRBD1. The junction had 4 bases not matched to a gene; V was cut back by 4 bases and J by 6 bases. The CDR3 spans 13 residues. Germline V CDR1 and CDR2: KGHDR, SFDVKD. The CDR3 region is CATSERQGDGYTF. The CDR3 DNA sequence: TGTGCCACCAGTGAGAGACAGGGCGATGGCTACACCTTC.

This clonotype was counted between two and nine times. The chain joins TRBV28 to TRBJ1-5; D ambiguous. The germline V gene has CDR1 MDHEN and CDR2 SYDVKM. The CDR3 covers 15 residues. V was pared by 3 bases and J by 6 bases, with 15 bases between. CDR3 DNA: TGTGCCAGCAGTTTGGTAGGGCAATCGGGTCAGCCCCAGCATTTT. Encoded protein: CASSLVGQSGQPQHF.

This chain joins TRBV7-9 and TRBJ1-6; D might be TRBD1 (6 bases). CDR3 length equals 18 residues. Trimming took off 1 base at V and 3 bases at J, with 16 bases between the two ends. CDR1 is SEHNR, CDR2 FQNEAQ, per germline (reference sequence). The CDR3 sequence is CASSLETGHLYYNSPLHF. CDR3 in DNA: TGTGCCAGCAGCTTAGAAACAGGGCACCTCTACTATAATTCACCCCTCCACTTT. The full variable domain, in which reference TRBV7-9 and TRBJ1-6 provide the parts outside the CDR3, is DTGVSQNPRHKITKRGQNVTFRCDPISEHNRLYWYRQTLGQGPEFLTYFQNEAQLEKSRLLSDRFSAERPKGSFSTLEIQRTEQGDSAMYLCASSLETGHLYYNSPLHFGNGTRLTVT.

CDR3 amino acids: CASSQGQGVTNVLTF. CDR3 coding DNA: TGTGCCAGCAGCCAAGGACAGGGGGTGACCAACGTCCTGACTTTC. This chain joins TRBV4-2 and TRBJ2-6; the match to TRBD1 covers 9 bases. The germline gives CDR1 LGHNA, CDR2 YNFKEQ. Trimming took 1 base from V and 8 from J; bases not matched to a gene: 3. CDR3 size: 15 residues.

The J gene is TRBJ2-1, the V gene TRBV7-8, with 9 bases identical to TRBD1. Germline V CDR1 and CDR2: SGHVS, FQNEAQ. With V trimmed by 9 bases and J by 6 bases, 12 bases remained unmatched. The CDR3 runs 15 residues. The CDR3 DNA is TGTGCCAGTCTTCTAGGGGGACAGGGTCGCAATGAGCAGTTCTTC. Its translation is CASLLGGQGRNEQFF. The whole variable domain, remainder taken from reference TRBV7-8 and TRBJ2-1, is GAGVSQSPRYKVAKRGQDVALRCDPISGHVSLFWYQQALGQGPEFLTYFQNEAQLDKSGLPSDRFFAERPEGSVSTLKIQRTQQEDSAVYLCASLLGGQGRNEQFFGPGTRLTVL.

A few counts support this clonotype. The rearrangement uses TRBV7-2 and TRBJ2-1; 15 bases are a match to TRBD2. This CDR3 comprises 15 residues. V lost 4 bases to trimming and J lost 10 bases; unmatched junction nucleotides: 5. Germline V gene sequence: CDR1 SGHTA, CDR2 FQGNSA. CDR3 sequence: CASSSGLAGGQEQFF. Here the CDR3 DNA reads TGTGCCAGCAGCTCCGGACTAGCGGGGGGGCAGGAGCAGTTCTTC.

The rearrangement links TRBV28 to TRBJ2-2; no definite D call. Germline assignment: CDR1 MDHEN and CDR2 SYDVKM. Trimming stripped 3 bases from V and 1 base from J, with 18 bases between. This CDR3 region has 18 residues. The CDR3 DNA reads TGTGCCAGCAGTTTCGTAGTCTCGGGCTTTGGGAACACCGGGGAGCTGTTTTTT. It yields the protein CASSFVVSGFGNTGELFF.

This clonotype has a handful of counts. The V gene is TRBV12-3 or TRBV12-4, the J gene TRBJ2-1; possibly TRBD1 for D (5 bases). V was pared by 4 bases and J by 0 bases, with 10 bases between. CDR3 length: 15 residues. Here the CDR3 DNA reads TGTGCCAGCAGTTCTGGGGCAGACTCCTACAATGAGCAGTTCTTC. This sequence encodes CASSSGADSYNEQFF.

V gene TRBV12-3 or TRBV12-4 combines with J gene TRBJ1-2; 7 bases map to TRBD1. The CDR3 has 13 residues. V gave up 6 bases and J gave up 4 bases; unmatched junction bases: 5. The CDR3: CASRGDRFYGYTF. The CDR3 region has the DNA TGTGCCAGCAGGGGGGACAGATTCTATGGCTACACCTTC.

The J gene is TRBJ1-1, the V gene TRBV2; D unresolved. Trimming pared 5 bases from V and 5 bases from J, leaving 12 bases between. Germline V gene lookup returns CDR1 SNHLY and CDR2 FYNNEI. The CDR3 loop spans 13 amino acids. CDR3 sequence reads: CASSQLSWTEAFF. The DNA for the CDR3 is TGTGCCAGCAGTCAACTGAGCTGGACTGAAGCTTTCTTT.

This clonotype has a count of ten or more. The V call is TRBV7-6, the J call TRBJ2-7, with a possible D match to TRBD2 (6 bases). With 5 bases removed from V and 1 base from J, the gap between germline ends came to 9 bases. This CDR3 is 13 amino acids long. Germline lookup yields CDR1 SGHVS and CDR2 FNYEAQ. The CDR3 DNA reads TGTGCCAGCAGCCGGGGACTGTCCTACGAGCAGTACTTC. It translates to CASSRGLSYEQYF.

This clonotype was observed a handful of times. This sequence joins TRBV29-1 and TRBJ2-1; 10 bases are shared with TRBD1. This CDR3 spans 13 amino acids. The ends lost 6 bases at V and 5 bases at J; junction bases unmatched: 4. Germline CDR1 is SQVTM and CDR2 is ANQGSEA. The CDR3, as DNA: TGCAGCGTGGGGACAGGGGACCACAATGAGCAGTTCTTC. It translates to CSVGTGDHNEQFF.

This clonotype was detected only a few times. CDR3: CASSFDRVLLDDTQYF. The CDR3 DNA reads as TGTGCCAGCAGCTTCGACAGGGTCCTACTTGATGATACGCAGTATTTT. J is TRBJ2-3 and V is TRBV7-6; 7 bases map to TRBD1. V lost 3 bases to trimming and J lost 6 bases; unmatched junction nucleotides: 12. The CDR3 consists of 16 residues. Germline CDR1 reads SGHVS; CDR2 reads FNYEAQ.

The sample holds one count of this clonotype. This rearrangement joins TRBV4-1 to TRBJ2-1; D gene unclear. Germline V gives CDR1 MGHRA, CDR2 YSYEKL. The CDR3 consists of 15 residues. Trimming removed 4 bases from V and 9 bases from J, with 19 bases in between. The CDR3 is CASSRVVWDIVEQFF. CDR3 nucleotides: TGCGCCAGCAGCCGGGTCGTTTGGGATATAGTTGAGCAGTTCTTC.